The 10 T cell receptor beta chains below were found in one sample sequenced in a study of identical twins. TCRdb re-analysed the 5' RACE reads in MiXCR, keeping a single row per CDR3 protein. The sample lists some 900,000 distinct CDR3 sequences, about 12% occurring once. The same sample was also studied in work on yellow fever vaccine responses in identical twins.

The specimen sequenced was PBMCs. Every receptor here comes from a woman aged 18-30 years in good health.

This clonotype was detected only a few times. The chain carries TRBV20-1 and TRBJ2-3; 7 bases are a match to TRBD1. The CDR3 is 16 residues long. V trimming: 1 base; J trimming: 2 bases; junction bases outside the gene matches: 9. Germline V lookup: CDR1 DFQATT, CDR2 SNEGSKA (reference sequence). The CDR3 coding sequence is TGCAGTGCTAGAGCGCACCGGGACAGCGTCACAGATACGCAGTATTTT. Translation gives CSARAHRDSVTDTQYF.

This clonotype has just a few counts. V is TRBV28 and J is TRBJ1-6, with D perhaps TRBD1 (6 bases). The V gene lost 4 bases and the J gene lost 8 bases, with 15 bases spanning the gap. CDR1 MDHEN and CDR2 SYDVKM come from the germline V gene. The CDR3 runs to 15 residues. The CDR3 sequence is CASSYSGGEYSPLHF. CDR3 coding DNA: TGTGCCAGCAGTTACTCGGGGGGCGAATATTCACCCCTCCACTTT.

The chain recombines TRBV5-1 with TRBJ2-7; 11 bases are a match to TRBD1. After removal of 0 bases from V and 2 bases from J, the junction contained 4 bases not matched to a gene. The CDR3 length is 16 residues. Germline CDR1 is SGHRS and CDR2 is YFSETQ. CDR3 protein: CASSLGGTGGTYEQYF. For the CDR3, the DNA is TGCGCCAGCAGCTTGGGGGGGACAGGGGGTACCTACGAGCAGTACTTC. The whole variable domain, filled in from reference TRBV5-1 and TRBJ2-7, reads KAGVTQTPRYLIKTRGQQVTLSCSPISGHRSVSWYQQTPGQGLQFLFEYFSETQRNKGNFPGRFSGRQFSNSRSEMNVSTLELGDSALYLCASSLGGTGGTYEQYFGPGTRLTVT.

The genes are TRBV10-3 and TRBJ1-1; D is unclear. Trimming stripped 4 bases from V and 6 bases from J, with 6 bases between. Looked up from germline, CDR1 is ENHRY and CDR2 is SYGVKD. The CDR3 contains 11 residues. DNA for the CDR3: TGTGCCATCAGTGGGGTGGCTGAAGCTTTCTTT. This sequence encodes CAISGVAEAFF.

The chain links TRBV3-1 to TRBJ2-7; possible D gene TRBD2, 6 bases. The V and J ends lost 3 bases and 3 bases respectively, with 27 bases between them. This CDR3 has 19 residues. Germline V gene data show CDR1 as LGHDT and CDR2 as YNNKEL (reference sequence). The CDR3 region has the DNA TGTGCCAGCAGCCACAGAAGTATTGGAACCGAACTAGCTGGCTACGAGCAGTACTTC. Protein sequence: CASSHRSIGTELAGYEQYF.

The chain recombines TRBV7-6 with TRBJ1-1; D possibly corresponds to TRBD1 (6 bases). CDR1 SGHVS and CDR2 FNYEAQ come from the germline V gene. V lost 0 bases and J lost 4, with 12 bases in between. The CDR3 extends over 15 amino acids. CDR3 protein: CASSLALWGPTEAFF. Here the CDR3 DNA reads TGTGCCAGCAGCTTAGCGCTTTGGGGGCCCACTGAAGCTTTCTTT.

This clonotype occurred a few times. The chain couples TRBV12-3 or TRBV12-4 to TRBJ1-2; no clear D. Between the trimmed V and J ends, which lost 5 bases and 2 bases, there was a span of 9 bases. This CDR3 has 13 residues. CDR3 DNA: TGTGCCAGCAGTGGCGCCCTAAACTATGGCTACACCTTC. This sequence encodes CASSGALNYGYTF.

V gene TRBV7-3 combines with J gene TRBJ2-2; D is ambiguous. This CDR3 is 16 amino acids long. Looked up from germline, CDR1 is SGHTA and CDR2 is FQGTGA. The germline V and J ends were trimmed by 2 bases and 7 bases, with 17 bases remaining between them. CDR3 bases: TGTGCCAGCAGCTTATTCGGTGGTAGCCCTATCGGGGAGCTGTTTTTT. Its translation is CASSLFGGSPIGELFF.

This clonotype was seen a few times. This chain connects TRBV5-1 to TRBJ2-4; D call uncertain. The CDR3 length is 14 residues. The germline V and J ends were trimmed by 0 bases and 5 bases, with 9 bases remaining between them. The germline V gene has CDR1 SGHRS and CDR2 YFSETQ. The CDR3 here is CASSLAGGQNIQYF. In DNA, the CDR3 is TGCGCCAGCAGCTTGGCGGGCGGACAAAACATTCAGTACTTC.

In nucleotides, the CDR3 is TGCGCCAGCATGAGGGACAGGGACAATGAGCAGTTCTTC. Translated: CASMRDRDNEQFF. This rearrangement joins TRBV5-1 to TRBJ2-1; 9 positions agree with TRBD1. With V trimmed by 6 bases and J by 5 bases, 3 bases remained unmatched. Germline-derived CDR1 and CDR2 are SGHRS and YFSETQ. The CDR3 loop spans 13 amino acids.